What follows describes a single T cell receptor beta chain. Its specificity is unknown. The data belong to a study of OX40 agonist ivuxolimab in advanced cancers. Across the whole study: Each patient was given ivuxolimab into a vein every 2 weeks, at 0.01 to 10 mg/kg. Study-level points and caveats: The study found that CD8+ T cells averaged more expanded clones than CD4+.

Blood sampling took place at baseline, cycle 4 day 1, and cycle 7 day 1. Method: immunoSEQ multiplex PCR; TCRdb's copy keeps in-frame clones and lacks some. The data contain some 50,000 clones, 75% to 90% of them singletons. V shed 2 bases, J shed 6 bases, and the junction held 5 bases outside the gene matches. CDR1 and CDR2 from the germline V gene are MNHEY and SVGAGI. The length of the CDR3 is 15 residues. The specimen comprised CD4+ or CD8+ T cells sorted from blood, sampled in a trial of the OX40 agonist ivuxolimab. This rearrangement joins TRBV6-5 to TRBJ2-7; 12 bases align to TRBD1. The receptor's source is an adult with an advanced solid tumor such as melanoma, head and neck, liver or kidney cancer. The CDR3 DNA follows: TGTGCCAGCAGTTACGCCGGGACAGGGGGCCTCGAGCAGTACTTC. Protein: CASSYAGTGGLEQYF.